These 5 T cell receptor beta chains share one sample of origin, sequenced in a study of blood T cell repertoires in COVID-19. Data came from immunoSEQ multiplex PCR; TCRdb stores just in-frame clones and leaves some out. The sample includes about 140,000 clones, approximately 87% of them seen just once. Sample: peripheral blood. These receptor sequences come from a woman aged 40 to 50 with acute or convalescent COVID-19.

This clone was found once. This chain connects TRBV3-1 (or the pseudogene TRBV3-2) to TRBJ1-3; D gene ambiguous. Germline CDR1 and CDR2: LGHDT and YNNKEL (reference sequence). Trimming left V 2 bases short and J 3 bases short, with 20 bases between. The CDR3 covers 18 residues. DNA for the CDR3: TGTGCCAGCAGCCAAAGCCCCTCGGATGGGAGGGTTGGAAACACCATATATTTT. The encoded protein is CASSQSPSDGRVGNTIYF.

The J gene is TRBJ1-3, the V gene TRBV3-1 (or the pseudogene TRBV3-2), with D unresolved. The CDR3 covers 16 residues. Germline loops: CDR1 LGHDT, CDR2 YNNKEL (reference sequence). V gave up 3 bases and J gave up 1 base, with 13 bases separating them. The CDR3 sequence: CASSQNPGHSGNTIYF. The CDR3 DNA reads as TGTGCCAGCAGCCAGAACCCGGGTCATTCTGGAAACACCATATATTTT.

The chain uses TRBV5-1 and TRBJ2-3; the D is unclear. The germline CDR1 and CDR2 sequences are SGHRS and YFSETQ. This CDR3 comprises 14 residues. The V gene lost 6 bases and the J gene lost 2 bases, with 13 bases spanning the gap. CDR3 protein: CASKEPYSTDTQYF. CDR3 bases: TGCGCCAGCAAAGAGCCCTACTCCACAGATACGCAGTATTTT.

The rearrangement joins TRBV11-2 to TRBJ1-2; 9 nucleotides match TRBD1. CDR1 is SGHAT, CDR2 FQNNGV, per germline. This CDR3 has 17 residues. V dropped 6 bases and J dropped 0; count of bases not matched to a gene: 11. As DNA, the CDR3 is TGTGCCAGCAGGATAGCGGGACAGGGAACAGCTAACTATGGCTACACCTTC. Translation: CASRIAGQGTANYGYTF. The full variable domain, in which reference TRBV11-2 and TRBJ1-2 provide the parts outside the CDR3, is EAGVAQSPRYKIIEKRQSVAFWCNPISGHATLYWYQQILGQGPKLLIQFQNNGVVDDSQLPKDRFSAERLKGVDSTLKIQPAKLEDSAVYLCASRIAGQGTANYGYTFGSGTRLTVV.

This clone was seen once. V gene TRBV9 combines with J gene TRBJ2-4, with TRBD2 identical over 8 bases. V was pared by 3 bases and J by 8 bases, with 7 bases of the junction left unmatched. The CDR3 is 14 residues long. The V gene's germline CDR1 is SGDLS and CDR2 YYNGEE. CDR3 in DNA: TGTGCCAGCAGCGGAAGCGGGAGTGGAGACATTCAGTACTTC. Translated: CASSGSGSGDIQYF.